This T cell receptor beta chain was recorded in a study of cytomegalovirus exposure and HLA in healthy donors. Findings and caveats of the study: TCR beta chains associated with HLA were, in a later analysis, more clonally expanded than equally common others. CMV antigen specificity of three CMV-associated chains was confirmed in vitro.

Concerning this clone itself: The antigen is unknown.

This CDR3 contains 14 residues. CDR1 is SGHDT and CDR2 is YYEEEE in the germline V gene. V was shortened by 1 base and J by 2 bases, with 7 bases between the two germline ends. With 60 Vbeta and 13 Jbeta primers, the PCR was carried out. Sequenced by immunoSEQ multiplex PCR; TCRdb stores in-frame clones only, minus some. The data hold fewer than 110,000 clones, with 74% observed a single time. This rearrangement joins TRBV5-6 to TRBJ1-3; a weak D match, TRBD1 (5 bases). The specimen was PBMCs. This sequence originates from a woman in her thirties or forties in good health and CMV-seropositive. The CDR3 bases are TGTGCCAGCAGCTTGCGGGGGGCTGGAAACACCATATATTTT. Its translation is CASSLRGAGNTIYF.